This T cell receptor beta chain emerged from a study of cytomegalovirus exposure and HLA in healthy donors. Study observations and caveats: HLA alleles were associated with 17,000 or so TCR beta sequences in a later analysis at 0.05 false discovery rate. Across donors, presence/absence analyses took sequencing depth to be roughly uniform.

The PCR had 60 Vbeta and 13 Jbeta primers. Profiling relied on immunoSEQ multiplex PCR, and the TCRdb table lists in-frame clones only, not all of them. Among about 160,000 clones listed, roughly 82% were seen once. This CDR3 is 13 amino acids long. CDR1 and CDR2 from the germline V gene are MNHNS and SASEGT. V was trimmed by 4 bases and J by 5 bases, leaving 12 bases between them. Everyone who donated was a healthy bone marrow donor. For this clone: Its matching antigen is unknown.

The receptor comes from a woman aged 50 to 60 in good health and CMV-seropositive. The sequencing sample was made of PBMCs. The chain couples TRBV6-1 to TRBJ2-7; D is undetermined. The CDR3: CASSAYPNDEQYF. The CDR3 DNA is TGTGCCAGCAGTGCCTACCCAAATGACGAGCAGTACTTC.